This T cell receptor (beta chain) was profiled in a study of T cells in Graves' hyperthyroidism and ophthalmopathy. This clonotype came up many times. There were TCR beta CDR3 regions amplified from RNA transcripts. First-round RT-PCR with HTBI primers amplified the TCR CDR3 region. TCRdb processed the multiplex PCR reads anew with MiXCR; each CDR3 protein has one entry. The table lists around 300,000 distinct CDR3 sequences, 14% of them singletons, with approximately 25% in the top ten. The CDR3 is made up of 14 amino acids. Germline V lookup: CDR1 DFQATT, CDR2 SNEGSKA (reference sequence). Between the trimmed V and J ends, which lost 3 bases and 2 bases, there was a span of 14 bases.

The sequencing input was blood. The clonotype originates from a woman in her twenties or thirties with Graves' hyperthyroidism. The genes are TRBV20-1 and TRBJ2-7; a weak D match, TRBD2 (5 bases). The CDR3 DNA sequence: TGCAGTGCTAGTGTGACTAACGAGCCCTACGAGCAGTACTTC. Its protein product is CSASVTNEPYEQYF.